Listed below are T cell receptor beta chains from one sample, sequenced in a study of blood T cell repertoires in COVID-19. Using immunoSEQ multiplex PCR, the repertoire was profiled, and TCRdb retains in-frame clones only, with some absent. The table lists around 430,000 clones, around 88% of them singletons. Source material: peripheral blood. Every receptor here comes from a woman between 50 and 59 years old with COVID-19, enrolled during active disease. The CDR3 runs from the conserved cysteine through the conserved F or W. D genes are given only for firm matches. Size is stated for part of the rows, as once, few or many counts, or as a class when the clone is expanded.

size,V,D,J,DNA,CDR3
.,TRBV7-6,TRBD2,TRBJ2-1,TGTGCCAGCAGCTTAGAGAGCGGGACAGGGCTACTAGCGGGGGGCAGGAATGAGCAGTTCTTC,CASSLESGTGLLAGGRNEQFF
.,TRBV4-1,.,TRBJ1-2,TGCGCCAGCAGCCACAACATGGGGCAGGATGGCTACACCTTC,CASSHNMGQDGYTF
.,TRBV25-1,.,TRBJ1-1,TGTGCCAGCAGGGGGAATGGGGGGTGGAACACTGAAGCTTTCTTT,CASRGNGGWNTEAFF
.,TRBV29-1,.,TRBJ1-2,TGCAGCGCTACCTTGAGGGTGGAGGGATATGGCTACACCTTC,CSATLRVEGYGYTF
.,TRBV2,.,TRBJ1-2,TGTGCCAGCGTCTTCGTCAGGGGTCCTGGGGGCGGCTACACCTTC,CASVFVRGPGGGYTF
.,TRBV3-1/TRBV3-2,TRBD1,TRBJ1-2,TGTGCCAGCAGCCAAGACCCTTGGACAGGGCTGGATGGCTACACCTTC,CASSQDPWTGLDGYTF
.,TRBV2,.,TRBJ1-4,TGTGCCAGCAGTAGAGGAAGAGAGAGGGAAAAACTGTTTTTT,CASSRGREREKLFF
.,TRBV11-2,.,TRBJ2-7,TGTGCCAGCAGCTTAGAACAAACGGGTTACGAGCAGTACTTC,CASSLEQTGYEQYF
.,TRBV29-1,.,TRBJ1-1,TGCAGCACCCTCGGGGGAATGACTGAAGCTTTCTTT,CSTLGGMTEAFF
.,TRBV2,TRBD2,TRBJ2-3,TGTGCCAGCAGACTAGCGGGGGGCGGCACAGATACGCAGTATTTT,CASRLAGGGTDTQYF
.,TRBV20-1,.,TRBJ1-2,TGCAGTGCTAGACGGGACATTTGGGACACCTTC,CSARRDIWDTF
.,TRBV5-1,TRBD1,TRBJ1-1,TGCGCCAGCAGCCCACGCCGGGACAGGGGATCTGAAGCTTTCTTT,CASSPRRDRGSEAFF
once,TRBV3-1/TRBV3-2,.,TRBJ1-1,TGTGCCAGCAGCCAAGATATTAGGAGGGGCGGGAACACTGAAGCTTTCTTT,CASSQDIRRGGNTEAFF
.,TRBV29-1,TRBD1,TRBJ2-3,TGCAGCGCTACTGACAGGGGGCCAGATACGCAGTATTTT,CSATDRGPDTQYF
.,TRBV6-6,TRBD1,TRBJ1-3,TGTGCCAGCAGGGGACAGGGAGCTTATGGAAACACCATATATTTT,CASRGQGAYGNTIYF
.,TRBV19,TRBD1,TRBJ1-5,TGTGCCAGTAGTCGGGACAGGCGGGCCAGACCATCAGGGGCCCAGCATTTT,CASSRDRRARPSGAQHF
.,TRBV5-8,TRBD1,TRBJ2-1,TGTGCCAGCAGCATGGGACAGGGGGCCCACAATGAGCAGTTCTTC,CASSMGQGAHNEQFF
once,TRBV5-1,.,TRBJ2-1,TGCGCCAGCAGCTTGACAGGATACAATGAGCAGTTCTTC,CASSLTGYNEQFF
.,TRBV5-4,TRBD1,TRBJ1-3,TGTGCCAGCAGCCCTTCGGGACAGGGAAACACCATATATTTT,CASSPSGQGNTIYF
.,TRBV12-5,.,TRBJ2-3,TGTGCTAGTGGTGTAGGGGGGGAAGATACGCAGTATTTT,CASGVGGEDTQYF
.,TRBV29-1,TRBD1,TRBJ1-2,TGCAGCGTTGCCTCGACAGGGATGTATGGCTACACCTTC,CSVASTGMYGYTF
.,TRBV18,.,TRBJ1-2,TGTGCCAGCTCACCACCTACCCGAGAGGGCTACACCTTC,CASSPPTREGYTF
.,TRBV19,.,TRBJ2-2,TGTGCCAGTAACGGGGGAAGGGGCACCGGGGAGCTGTTTTTT,CASNGGRGTGELFF
once,TRBV7-2,.,TRBJ1-5,TGTGCCAGCAGCCGCAGGGGATTAGGACAGCCCCAGCATTTT,CASSRRGLGQPQHF
.,TRBV7-3,TRBD2,TRBJ2-1,TGTGCCAGCAGCTTAAGCGGGAGGAGCAATGAGCAGTTCTTC,CASSLSGRSNEQFF
.,TRBV10-3,.,TRBJ1-1,TGTGCCATCAGCCCAGACACACAAGCAACTGAAGCTTTCTTT,CAISPDTQATEAFF
.,TRBV2,TRBD1,TRBJ1-2,TGTGCCAGCAATCACTTGACAGGGTTATACGGCTACACCTTC,CASNHLTGLYGYTF
.,TRBV6-5,TRBD1,TRBJ1-4,TGTGCCAGCAGTTTGGACAGGTCGGGGAATGAAAAACTGTTTTTT,CASSLDRSGNEKLFF
once,TRBV11-2,TRBD1,TRBJ2-7,TGTGCCAGCAGCTTAGGGGGGACAGGGTACGAAAGCGAGCAGTACTTC,CASSLGGTGYESEQYF
.,TRBV10-3,TRBD1,TRBJ1-1,TGTGCCATCAGTCAGGGGGTCACTGAAGCTTTCTTT,CAISQGVTEAFF
.,TRBV7-3,TRBD2,TRBJ2-1,TGTGCCAGCAGCCCACAGGCGGGGGGCGGATTAAATGAGCAGTTCTTC,CASSPQAGGGLNEQFF
.,TRBV30,TRBD1,TRBJ1-5,TGTGCCTGGAGTGTACAGGGGAATCAGCCCCAGCATTTT,CAWSVQGNQPQHF
.,TRBV27,.,TRBJ2-1,TGTGCCAGCAGTCCAAAATACAGTCTAGAGCAGTTCTTC,CASSPKYSLEQFF
.,TRBV6-6,.,TRBJ1-5,TGTGCCAGCAGTTACAGGACAGTCAATCAGCCCCAGCATTTT,CASSYRTVNQPQHF
.,TRBV3-1/TRBV3-2,TRBD1,TRBJ2-5,TGTGCCAGCAGCCCTGTGGACAGGGGAGGGACCCAGTACTTC,CASSPVDRGGTQYF
.,TRBV12-2,.,TRBJ2-1,TGTGCAAGGGGTACAGGTCTCTCCTACAATGAGCAGTTCTTC,CARGTGLSYNEQFF
.,TRBV7-3,TRBD2,TRBJ2-7,TGTGCCAGCAGCTTGACTAGCGCTTCCGAGCAGTACTTC,CASSLTSASEQYF
.,TRBV30,.,TRBJ1-1,TGTGCCTGGAGTGGGGTACCTAGAGGAACTGAAGCTTTCTTT,CAWSGVPRGTEAFF
.,TRBV27,.,TRBJ2-3,TGTGCCAGCAGCACCACTAGCAGCACAGATACGCAGTATTTT,CASSTTSSTDTQYF
.,TRBV9,TRBD2,TRBJ2-3,TGTGCCAGCAGCTTTAGCGGGGGTTCCACAGATACGCAGTATTTT,CASSFSGGSTDTQYF
.,TRBV6-5,.,TRBJ1-6,TGTGCCAGCAGTTACTCGAGAAATTCACCCCTCCACTTT,CASSYSRNSPLHF
.,TRBV14,.,TRBJ1-2,TGTGCCAGCAGCCGCCGAGCTCTTAACTATGGCTACACCTTC,CASSRRALNYGYTF
.,TRBV5-1,.,TRBJ1-4,TGCGCCAGCAGCTTGGCCATTTCAACTAATGAAAAACTGTTTTTT,CASSLAISTNEKLFF
.,TRBV19,TRBD1,TRBJ1-2,TGTGCCAGTAGAAACATCGGACAGGTCTATGGCTACACCTTC,CASRNIGQVYGYTF
.,TRBV5-4,TRBD1,TRBJ2-7,TGTGCCAGCAGCCGCACCGGACAGGAGAACTACGAGCAGTACTTC,CASSRTGQENYEQYF
.,TRBV11-3,.,TRBJ2-2,TGTGCCAGCAGCTTAGGCAGTTTGACCGGGGAGCTGTTTTTT,CASSLGSLTGELFF